The next 7 T cell receptor beta chains were all read from a single sample in a study of blood T cell repertoires in COVID-19. Measured with immunoSEQ multiplex PCR; TCRdb has only the in-frame clones, and not every one. The sample holds 400,000 or so clones; around nine tenths are singletons and the top ten take 3%. Sequenced: peripheral blood. These receptors all come from a human donor in a cohort sampled during active COVID-19.

J is TRBJ1-3 and V is TRBV9, with a possible D match to TRBD1 (5 bases). Trimming cost V 0 bases and J 2 bases, with 12 bases left between them. The length of the CDR3 is 16 residues. Germline V gene sequence: CDR1 SGDLS, CDR2 YYNGEE. CDR3 protein: CASSVAGGEAGNTIYF. The DNA for the CDR3 is TGTGCCAGCAGCGTAGCTGGGGGGGAAGCTGGAAACACCATATATTTT.

The chain is built from TRBV9 and TRBJ2-1, with 7 nucleotides matching TRBD2. The ends lost 6 bases at V and 2 bases at J; junction bases unmatched: 8. This CDR3 has 15 amino acids. The V gene's germline CDR1 is SGDLS and CDR2 YYNGEE. The CDR3 nucleotides are TGTGCCAGCACCGTGGGGGGGAGAGCCTACAATGAGCAGTTCTTC. The encoded protein is CASTVGGRAYNEQFF.

The chain is built from TRBV5-1 and TRBJ1-5; 7 nucleotides match TRBD1. This CDR3 comprises 15 residues. The germline CDR1 and CDR2 sequences are SGHRS and YFSETQ. V shed 4 bases and J 6 bases; nucleotides not matched to a gene: 10. For the CDR3, the DNA is TGCGCCAGCAGCCCTACACAGGGGCCGGGTCAGCCCCAGCATTTT. Amino acid sequence: CASSPTQGPGQPQHF.

This chain uses TRBV9 with TRBJ1-6, with 9 bases that match TRBD1. This CDR3 comprises 14 residues. CDR1 SGDLS and CDR2 YYNGEE come from the germline V gene. V lost 3 bases, J lost 9 bases, and 4 bases stayed unmatched. The CDR3 loop reads CASSGGDRASPLHF. CDR3 nucleotides: TGTGCCAGCAGCGGAGGGGACAGGGCTTCACCCCTCCACTTT.

V usage is TRBV30 and J usage is TRBJ1-2; 7 bases agree with TRBD1. The trim removed 4 bases at V and 2 bases at J, leaving 10 bases unmatched. From germline, CDR1 is GTSNPN and CDR2 SVGIG (reference sequence). The length of the CDR3 is 15 residues. The CDR3 sequence is CAWMIYPGGNYGYTF. In DNA, the CDR3 is TGTGCCTGGATGATTTACCCAGGGGGAAACTATGGCTACACCTTC.

V usage is TRBV6-5 and J usage is TRBJ2-1; 11 nucleotides match TRBD2. Unmatched junction bases numbered 5, after V lost 6 bases and J lost 7 bases. Germline assignment: CDR1 MNHEY and CDR2 SVGAGI. The CDR3 is 14 residues long. The CDR3 loop is CASRPRLAGNEQFF. CDR3 DNA sequence: TGTGCCAGCAGACCTCGACTAGCGGGGAATGAGCAGTTCTTC.

The rearrangement uses TRBV3-1 (or the pseudogene TRBV3-2) and TRBJ1-2; TRBD1 might be the D (6 bases). The germline gives CDR1 LGHDT, CDR2 YNNKEL (reference sequence). Deletions cut 4 bases from V and 2 bases from J, with 11 bases between. CDR3 length: 14 residues. In DNA form, the CDR3 reads TGTGCCAGCAGCCCCCCAGGGGTCAACTATGGCTACACCTTC. It encodes CASSPPGVNYGYTF.